This TCR beta chain derives from a study of graft-versus-host responses after intestinal transplantation. Study-wide background: Each recipient received a multivisceral, liver-intestinal, or isolated intestinal graft.

CDR3 size: 14 residues. CDR1 and CDR2 (germline): SGHVS, FQNEAQ. The germline V and J ends were trimmed by 3 bases and 7 bases, with 13 bases remaining between them. Concerning this clone: The antigen remains undetermined.

The repertoire was sequenced with immunoSEQ multiplex PCR; TCRdb's copy has only in-frame clones and lacks some. The top ten clones hold 0.45% to 0.65% of a sample with about 41,000 clones, 85% to 95% of them seen once. This receptor was taken from a human donor who was the organ donor for an intestinal transplant. The chain uses TRBV7-8 and TRBJ1-5; D unresolved. The sequenced sample was unstimulated CD8+ T cells sorted from spleen or lymph node cells, obtained before transplant. This CDR3 reads CASSFPGISQPQHF. For the CDR3, the DNA is TGTGCCAGCAGCTTCCCCGGCATTAGCCAGCCCCAGCATTTT.